Sequencing of this TCR beta chain was carried out in a study of cytomegalovirus exposure and HLA in healthy donors. As for the study in general: About 180 million T cells yielded around 120 million unique TCR beta sequences in earlier analysis.

Germline loops: CDR1 SGHAT, CDR2 FQNNGV. The CDR3 has 14 residues. The V end was cut by 7 bases, the J end by 5 bases, with 15 bases between. Researchers ran the PCR with 60 Vbeta and 13 Jbeta primers. Here immunoSEQ multiplex PCR was the method, and the copy in TCRdb shows in-frame clones only, minus some. The repertoire consists of 200,000 to 250,000 clones, with around 80% occurring once and the leading ten covering 2.7%. Study-level points and caveats: Over 150 TCR beta chains were listed as cytomegalovirus-associated.

Each donor was healthy, and each was a bone marrow donor. With regard to this clone: The antigen is unknown.

The receptor comes from an older woman in good health and CMV-seropositive. The rearrangement joins TRBV11-2 to TRBJ1-3; perhaps TRBD1 as D (5 bases). The sequenced material came from PBMCs. CDR3 sequence reads: CASTLGGMRNTIYF. CDR3 sequence (DNA): TGTGCCAGCACCTTGGGGGGGATGAGAAACACCATATATTTT. The variable domain in full, with the rest retrieved from reference TRBV11-2 and TRBJ1-3, is EAGVAQSPRYKIIEKRQSVAFWCNPISGHATLYWYQQILGQGPKLLIQFQNNGVVDDSQLPKDRFSAERLKGVDSTLKIQPAKLEDSAVYLCASTLGGMRNTIYFGEGSWLTVV.